This entry concerns a single TCR beta chain. The antigen remains unidentified. TCRdb's table, derived via immunoSEQ multiplex PCR, lists solely in-frame clones and lacks some. The data show under 600,000 clones, about 96% seen once. The germline CDR1 and CDR2 sequences are SEHNR and FQNEAQ (reference sequence). Trimming at V came to 1 base and at J to 2 bases, leaving 10 bases not matched to a gene. CDR3 length: 19 residues. This specimen comes from a study of shared clonotypes between healthy human individuals. Study conclusions and caveats: At large depth, rarefaction still showed sorted-subset sequencing to be incomplete.

This clonotype was sampled from a woman under 40 in good health. The V call is TRBV7-9, the J call TRBJ2-2; 10 positions agree with TRBD2. Sequenced: naive CD4+ T cells sorted from blood. The subset is: CD45RA+ positively selected. The CDR3 spells CASSLGRILLAGNTGELFF. The DNA for the CDR3 is TGTGCCAGCAGCTTAGGCCGTATTTTACTAGCGGGAAACACCGGGGAGCTGTTTTTT. Supplemented by reference TRBV7-9 and TRBJ2-2, the full variable domain reads DTGVSQNPRHKITKRGQNVTFRCDPISEHNRLYWYRQTLGQGPEFLTYFQNEAQLEKSRLLSDRFSAERPKGSFSTLEIQRTEQGDSAMYLCASSLGRILLAGNTGELFFGEGSRLTVL.